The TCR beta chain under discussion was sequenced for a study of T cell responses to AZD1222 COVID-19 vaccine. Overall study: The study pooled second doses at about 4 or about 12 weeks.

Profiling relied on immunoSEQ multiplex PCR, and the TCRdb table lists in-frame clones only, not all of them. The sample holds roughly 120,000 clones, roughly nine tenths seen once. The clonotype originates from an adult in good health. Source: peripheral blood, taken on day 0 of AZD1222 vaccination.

The CDR3 loop is CASSQEGSGGMDTEAFF. For the CDR3, the DNA is TGCGCCAGCAGCCAAGAAGGGTCGGGGGGGATGGACACTGAAGCTTTCTTT. The chain has TRBV4-1 and TRBJ1-1; tentative D call: TRBD1 (5 bases). V lost 0 bases and J 3 bases, leaving 17 bases between the germline ends. Germline V gives CDR1 MGHRA, CDR2 YSYEKL. The length of the CDR3 is 17 residues.